This note documents a single TCR beta chain sequence. Antigen unknown. This sample is part of a study of cytomegalovirus exposure and HLA in healthy donors. The PCR contained 60 Vbeta and 13 Jbeta primers. The data were produced by immunoSEQ multiplex PCR, yet TCRdb's version contains in-frame clones alone and is incomplete. The profile shows 150,000 to 200,000 clones, approximately 75% of them singletons. Trimming shortened V by 7 bases and J by 0 bases, and 10 bases separated the two germline ends. The germline V gene has CDR1 MNHEY and CDR2 SVGAGI. The CDR3 has 14 amino acids. Study-level results: In an earlier analysis, in roughly 580 donors, most V segments appeared productive either ~90% or ~30% of the time.

Input material: PBMCs. This TCR came from a man between 50 and 59 years old in good health and CMV-seropositive. The chain couples TRBV6-5 to TRBJ2-1, with D possibly being TRBD1 (6 bases). Here the CDR3 DNA reads TGTGCCAGCACAAGGGACACCTCCTACAATGAGCAGTTCTTC. Amino acids: CASTRDTSYNEQFF.